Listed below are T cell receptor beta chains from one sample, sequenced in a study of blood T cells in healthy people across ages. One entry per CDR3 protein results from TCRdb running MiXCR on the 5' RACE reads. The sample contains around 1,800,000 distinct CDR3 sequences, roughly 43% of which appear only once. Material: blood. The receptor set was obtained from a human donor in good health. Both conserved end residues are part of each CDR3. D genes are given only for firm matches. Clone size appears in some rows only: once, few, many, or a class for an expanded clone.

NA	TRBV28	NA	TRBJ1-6	TGTGCCAGCAGTTTGCGTAGGGAAAGATCACCCCTCCACTTT	CASSLRRERSPLHF
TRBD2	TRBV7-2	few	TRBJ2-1	TGTGCCAGCAGCTTAGCAGCGGGGGCCCGGGGTGAGCAGTTCTTC	CASSLAAGARGEQFF
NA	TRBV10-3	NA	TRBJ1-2	TGTGCCACGACCATCTCCCCAGGGAGGAAAGGCTACACCTTC	CATTISPGRKGYTF
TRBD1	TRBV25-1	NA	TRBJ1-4	TGTGCCGGCAGTTCAGGGGGACGGGAAAAACTGTTTTTT	CAGSSGGREKLFF
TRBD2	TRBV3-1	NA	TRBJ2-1	TGTGCCAGCAGCCAAGGCTTAGCGGGGGGAACGGGCAATGAGCAGTTCTTC	CASSQGLAGGTGNEQFF
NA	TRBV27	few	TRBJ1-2	TGTGCCAGCAGTTTATCAGGGGTGGAGGGCGGCTACACCTTC	CASSLSGVEGGYTF
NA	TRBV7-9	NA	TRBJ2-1	TGTGCCAGCAGCTTAGCGAGGGGAGTTCATTACAATGAGCAGTTCTTC	CASSLARGVHYNEQFF
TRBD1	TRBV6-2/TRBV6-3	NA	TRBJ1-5	TGTGCCAGCAGCCTAAACCGGGACAGGGGTCTTCAGCCCCAGCATTTT	CASSLNRDRGLQPQHF
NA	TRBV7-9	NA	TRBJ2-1	TGTGCCAGCAGCTTAGGGGAGGACGGCTTTGAGCAGTTCTTC	CASSLGEDGFEQFF
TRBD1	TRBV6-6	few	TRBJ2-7	TGTGCCAGCAGTCAGGACAGGGACAGGGGGACGTACGAGCAGTACTTC	CASSQDRDRGTYEQYF
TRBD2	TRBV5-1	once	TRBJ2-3	TGCGCCAGCAGCACGGGACTAGCGGGCGTAGATACGCAGTATTTT	CASSTGLAGVDTQYF
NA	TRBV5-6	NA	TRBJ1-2	TGTGCCAGCAGCCCTACACAGGGAGGGATTGCCGGCTACACCTTC	CASSPTQGGIAGYTF
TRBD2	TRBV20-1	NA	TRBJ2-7	TGCAGTGCTGGGTCCGGGCGGGGGGGCTCCTACGAGCAGTACTTC	CSAGSGRGGSYEQYF
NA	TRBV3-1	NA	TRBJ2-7	TGTGCCAGCAGGCAACAGGGTTATGGATCCTACGAGCAGTACTTC	CASRQQGYGSYEQYF
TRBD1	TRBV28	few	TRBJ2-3	TGTGCCAGCACACGAACAGGGGGCACAGATACGCAGTATTTT	CASTRTGGTDTQYF
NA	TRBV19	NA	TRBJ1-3	TGTGCCAGTAGCAAACCTCTCACAGGGTTTATTTCTGGAAACACCATATATTTT	CASSKPLTGFISGNTIYF
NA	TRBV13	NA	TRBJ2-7	TGTGCCAGCAGCGGAGATTTCCAGTCCTACGAGCAGTACTTC	CASSGDFQSYEQYF
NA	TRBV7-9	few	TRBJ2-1	TGTGCCAGCAGACCTCCGGGACACAAGAGCTCCTACAATGAGCAGTTCTTC	CASRPPGHKSSYNEQFF
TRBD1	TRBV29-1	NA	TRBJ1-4	TGCAGCGTTGATTCCGGGACAGGATCTTTCGGGACTAATGAAAAACTGTTTTTT	CSVDSGTGSFGTNEKLFF
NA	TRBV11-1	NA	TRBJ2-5	TGTGCCAGCAGCCCTTGGGTAACAGCACAAGAGACCCAGTACTTC	CASSPWVTAQETQYF
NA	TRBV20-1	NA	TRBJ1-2	TGCAGAGCTAGAGAGCCAGGGTCGAGAGGGGGCTACACCTTC	CRAREPGSRGGYTF
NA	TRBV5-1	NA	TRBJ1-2	TGCGCCAGCAGCTTTGACCCGGGGCCGACGGCGGACGACTACACCTTC	CASSFDPGPTADDYTF
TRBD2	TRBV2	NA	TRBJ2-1	TGTGCCAGCAAACGGGGGGGAGATGAGCAGTTCTTC	CASKRGGDEQFF
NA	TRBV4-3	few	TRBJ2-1	TGCGCCAGCAGCCAAGATGGCGGGACAGCATACAATGAGCAGTTCTTC	CASSQDGGTAYNEQFF
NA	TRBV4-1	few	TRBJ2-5	TGCGCCAGCAGACAAACAGGGCCGGGAGAGACCCAGTACTTC	CASRQTGPGETQYF
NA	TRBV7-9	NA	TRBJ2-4	TGTGCCAGCGCCGGGGGAGTGGAAAACATTCAGTACTTC	CASAGGVENIQYF
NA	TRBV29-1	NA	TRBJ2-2	TGCAGCGTTGGACACCTGCTCAACACCGGGGAGCTGTTTTTT	CSVGHLLNTGELFF
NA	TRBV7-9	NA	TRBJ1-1	TGTGCCGGCAGCTTCTCGACAGCGATGAACACTGAAGCTTTCTTT	CAGSFSTAMNTEAFF
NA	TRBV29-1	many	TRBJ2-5	TGCAGCGTTCTAGGATGGGGGGAGACCCAGTACTTC	CSVLGWGETQYF
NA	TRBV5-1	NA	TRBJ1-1	TGCGCCAGCGGCCAGGACAGCCTTTCGAACACTGAAGCTTTCTTT	CASGQDSLSNTEAFF
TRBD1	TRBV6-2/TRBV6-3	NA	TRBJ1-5	TGTGCCAGCAGTACTGACAGGGGGCAAGTGGGATTCGATCAGCCCCAGCATTTT	CASSTDRGQVGFDQPQHF
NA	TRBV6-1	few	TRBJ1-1	TGTGCCAGCACCCGGGACAACCGAGGAGACACTGAAGCTTTCTTT	CASTRDNRGDTEAFF
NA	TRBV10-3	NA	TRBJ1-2	TGTGCCATCAGTGATGGGGAACCCGTCTATGGCTACACCTTC	CAISDGEPVYGYTF
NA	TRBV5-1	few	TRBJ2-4	TGCGCCAGCAGCTTGGAGGGCAGAAAAAACATTCAGTACTTC	CASSLEGRKNIQYF
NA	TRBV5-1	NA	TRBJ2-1	TGCGCCAGCAGCTTTAGGGGACAAAAGGATGAGCAGTTCTTC	CASSFRGQKDEQFF
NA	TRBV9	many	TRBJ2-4	TGTGCCAGCAGCGGTACGGTTGGGAACATTCAGTACTTC	CASSGTVGNIQYF
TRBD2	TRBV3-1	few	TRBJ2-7	TGTGCCAGCAGCCACCCTAGCGGGGGTGAAGGGCAGTACTTC	CASSHPSGGEGQYF
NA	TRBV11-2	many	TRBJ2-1	TGTGCCAGCAGCTTCCACAATGAGCAGTTCTTC	CASSFHNEQFF
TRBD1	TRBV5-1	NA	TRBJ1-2	TGCGCCAGCAGCTTGGGGACAGGGTCTGACTATGGCTACACCTTC	CASSLGTGSDYGYTF
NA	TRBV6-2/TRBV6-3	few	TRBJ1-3	TGTGCCAGCAGCTTCGGAGGACAGCCTTACACCATATATTTT	CASSFGGQPYTIYF
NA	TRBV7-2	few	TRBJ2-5	TGTGCCAGCAGTCGTCAACAGGGACAAGAGACCCAGTACTTC	CASSRQQGQETQYF
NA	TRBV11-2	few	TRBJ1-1	TGTGCCAGCAGCTTTACGGGAAGGGACACTGAAGCTTTCTTT	CASSFTGRDTEAFF
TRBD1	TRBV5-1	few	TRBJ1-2	TGCGCCAGCAGCTTTAACCCGGGACAGGGGTTTGGTGGCTACACCTTC	CASSFNPGQGFGGYTF
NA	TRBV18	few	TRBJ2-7	TGTGCCAGCTCACCCGCACCTATGGGGGCAGGCTACGAGCAGTACTTC	CASSPAPMGAGYEQYF
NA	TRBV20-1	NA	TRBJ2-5	TGCAGTGCTAGCGCCTTGGCGGGGCGAGAGACCCAGTACTTC	CSASALAGRETQYF
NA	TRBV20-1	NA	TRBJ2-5	TGCAGTGCTAGAGAAAGTTTAAGGAGAGGAGAGACCCAGTACTTC	CSARESLRRGETQYF
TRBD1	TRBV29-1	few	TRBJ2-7	TGCAGCGCTGGGACAGTCTCCTACGAGCAGTACTTC	CSAGTVSYEQYF
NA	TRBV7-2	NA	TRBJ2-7	TGTGCCAGCAGCCTACCGACGGGGCGACTCACCTACGAGCAGTACTTC	CASSLPTGRLTYEQYF
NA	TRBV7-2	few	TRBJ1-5	TGTGCCAGCAGCTTATTAAGGGAGCAGCCCCAGCATTTT	CASSLLREQPQHF
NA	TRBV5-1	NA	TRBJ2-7	TGCGCCAGCAGCTTGAATGGCTGGGAATACGACGAGCAGTACTTC	CASSLNGWEYDEQYF
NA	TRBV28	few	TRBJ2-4	TGTGCCAGCCGATCGGCCAAAAACATTCAGTACTTC	CASRSAKNIQYF
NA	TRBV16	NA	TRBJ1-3	TGTGCCAGCAACCCGGGACGCTCTGGAAACACCATATATTTT	CASNPGRSGNTIYF
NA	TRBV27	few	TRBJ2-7	TGTGCCAGCAGTCGAAACCAGGGGAATGCTTACGAGCAGTACTTC	CASSRNQGNAYEQYF
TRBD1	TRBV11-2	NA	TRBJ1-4	TGTGCCAACAGCGGGGACAGGGTTGGTGAAAAACTGTTTTTT	CANSGDRVGEKLFF
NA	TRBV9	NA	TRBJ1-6	TGTGCCGGCAGCGTAGCCGGCAGGGTAAATTCACCCCTCCACTTT	CAGSVAGRVNSPLHF
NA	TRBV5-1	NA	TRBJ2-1	TGCGCCAGCAGCTTGGCTACGAGTATCGTCGATGAGCAGTTCTTC	CASSLATSIVDEQFF
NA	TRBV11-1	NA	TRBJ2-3	TGTGCCAGCAGCTATACGGGGGGCCCGACAGATACGCAGTATTTT	CASSYTGGPTDTQYF
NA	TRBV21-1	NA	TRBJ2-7	TGTGCCAGCAGCAAAGGGGGGGACAGGGGGCACTACGAGCAGTACTTC	CASSKGGDRGHYEQYF
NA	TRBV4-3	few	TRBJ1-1	TGCGCCAGCAGCCAAGATCGATTATTCCGGGACGGCAACACTGAAGCTTTCTTT	CASSQDRLFRDGNTEAFF
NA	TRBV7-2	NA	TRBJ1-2	TGTGCCAGCAGCTCGCTAGTGGGGACTTATGGCTACACCTTC	CASSSLVGTYGYTF